These 25 T cell receptor beta chains originate from one sample sequenced in a study of blood T cell repertoires in COVID-19. Some clones are missing from TCRdb's copy, which holds only in-frame ones; the method was immunoSEQ multiplex PCR. The sample carries about 230,000 clones, approximately 81% recorded once. The sample was peripheral blood. The receptors come from a middle-aged man with acute or convalescent COVID-19.

The rearrangement uses TRBV9 and TRBJ2-5; 7 bases align to TRBD2. The V segment lost 4 bases and the J segment 1 base; nucleotides outside the gene matches: 7. CDR1 SGDLS and CDR2 YYNGEE come from the germline V gene. The CDR3 has 15 amino acids. CDR3 sequence: CASSPLGGGQETQYF. The CDR3 bases are TGTGCCAGCAGCCCTTTGGGGGGGGGCCAAGAGACCCAGTACTTC.

The chain is built from TRBV7-9 and TRBJ1-1; D uncertain. The length of the CDR3 is 13 residues. Germline CDR1 reads SEHNR; CDR2 reads FQNEAQ (reference sequence). V was trimmed by 4 bases and J by 1 base, leaving 7 bases between them. The CDR3 loop reads CASSSIQNTEAFF. In nucleotides, the CDR3 is TGTGCCAGCAGCTCAATACAGAACACTGAAGCTTTCTTT.

As DNA, the CDR3 is TGTGCCAGCAGTTCCGGGACAGAACGCTCCTACGAGCAGTACTTC. It codes for CASSSGTERSYEQYF. The V and J genes are TRBV6-2 or TRBV6-3 and TRBJ2-7, with TRBD1 matching over 7 bases. This CDR3 is built from 15 residues. CDR1 and CDR2 (germline): MNHEY, SVGEGT. Trimming took 4 bases from V and 0 from J; bases not matched to a gene: 6.

The V and J genes are TRBV12-3 or TRBV12-4 and TRBJ2-3; no reliable D call. This CDR3 region has 13 residues. V gave up 5 bases and J gave up 3 bases, with 9 bases separating them. CDR3: CASSPSVTDTQYF. The CDR3 bases are TGTGCCAGCAGTCCCTCCGTAACAGATACGCAGTATTTT.

The chain joins TRBV28 to TRBJ2-3; 7 nucleotides line up with TRBD2. Trimming took 6 bases from V and 4 from J; bases not matched to a gene: 7. CDR1 and CDR2 (germline): MDHEN, SYDVKM. The CDR3 sequence is 14 residues long. The CDR3 protein is CASRASGAPDTQYF. The CDR3 coding sequence is TGTGCCAGCAGGGCTAGCGGCGCCCCAGATACGCAGTATTTT.

This clone was detected only once. This chain uses TRBV12-5 with TRBJ2-1; 8 bases are shared with TRBD1. Germline trimming cut 0 bases from V and 3 bases from J; bases unmatched to any gene: 13. Germline-derived CDR1 and CDR2 are LGHNT and FRNRAP. The CDR3 length is 19 residues. This CDR3 reads CASGLVIPGKDRDYNEQFF. CDR3 sequence (DNA): TGTGCTAGTGGTTTGGTTATCCCCGGTAAGGACAGGGACTACAATGAGCAGTTCTTC.

This clone was seen a single time. The V call is TRBV7-9, the J call TRBJ2-7; perhaps TRBD1 as D (5 bases). Deletions cut 5 bases from V and 3 bases from J, with 17 bases between. Germline-derived CDR1 and CDR2 are SEHNR and FQNEAQ (reference sequence). This CDR3 has 15 residues. The CDR3 is CASSPTRQGGYEQYF. The CDR3 region has the DNA TGTGCCAGCAGCCCCACCCGGCAGGGTGGCTACGAGCAGTACTTC.

The genes are TRBV4-1 and TRBJ2-7, with a weak D call TRBD2 (6 bases). The germline V and J ends were trimmed by 4 bases and 2 bases, with 15 bases remaining between them. This CDR3 is built from 15 residues. The germline CDR1 and CDR2 sequences are MGHRA and YSYEKL. The DNA for the CDR3 is TGCGCCAGCAGCCTCTCCGGGACGGGAGCCTACGAGCAGTACTTC. Amino acids: CASSLSGTGAYEQYF.

This clone was observed a handful of times. The rearrangement links TRBV4-2 to TRBJ1-2; TRBD1 matches 9 bases. The junction had 7 bases not matched to a gene; V was cut back by 0 bases and J by 8 bases. Germline CDR1 LGHNA, CDR2 YNFKEQ. There are 15 residues in the CDR3. The CDR3 loop is CASSQDRGQGFGYTF. The CDR3 region has the DNA TGTGCCAGCAGCCAAGATCGGGGACAGGGATTCGGCTACACCTTC.

The rearrangement joins TRBV6-5 to TRBJ2-5; 7 bases are a match to TRBD1. The CDR3 totals 12 residues. CDR1 and CDR2 (germline): MNHEY, SVGAGI. The V gene end was trimmed by 8 bases and the J gene end by 5 bases; junction bases not matched to a gene: 5. The CDR3 loop reads CASPDRAETQYF. The CDR3 nucleotides are TGTGCCAGCCCAGACAGGGCGGAGACCCAGTACTTC.

The chain uses TRBV29-1 and TRBJ1-2, with 8 bases lining up with TRBD1. Losses at the gene ends were 4 bases for V and 7 bases for J; bases not matched to a gene: 5. The CDR3 is 12 amino acids. Per germline, CDR1 SQVTM and CDR2 ANQGSEA. CDR3 residues: CSVAGQVIGYTF. The CDR3 DNA reads as TGCAGCGTTGCGGGACAGGTGATTGGCTACACCTTC.

The rearrangement uses TRBV6-1 and TRBJ1-2, with TRBD1 matching 9 bases. The J segment lost 5 bases and the V segment lost 3 bases, leaving 4 bases of the junction unmatched. Germline V gene lookup returns CDR1 MNHNS and CDR2 SASEGT. The CDR3 runs 14 residues. In DNA form, the CDR3 reads TGTGCCAGCAGTGATGATGACAGGGGGTATGGCTACACCTTC. This translates into CASSDDDRGYGYTF.

The chain combines TRBV5-6 with TRBJ2-1; D is ambiguous. V was shortened by 0 bases and J by 3 bases, with 22 bases between the two germline ends. CDR3 size: 19 residues. Germline V gives CDR1 SGHDT, CDR2 YYEEEE. The CDR3 spells CASSLAWQVSTTLYNEQFF. The CDR3, as DNA: TGTGCCAGCAGCTTGGCCTGGCAGGTTTCAACCACACTCTACAATGAGCAGTTCTTC.

This chain uses TRBV6-2 or TRBV6-3 with TRBJ1-3; 7 bases match TRBD1. Trimming at V came to 5 bases and at J to 2 bases, leaving 3 bases not matched to a gene. The CDR3 runs to 14 residues. CDR1 and CDR2 from the germline V gene are MNHEY and SVGEGT. DNA of the CDR3: TGTGCCAGCAGTAAAGGGGGCCCTGGAAACACCATATATTTT. It yields the protein CASSKGGPGNTIYF.

The chain links TRBV2 to TRBJ1-2; maybe TRBD1 (5 bases). V lost 7 bases and J lost 7, with 13 bases in between. Germline V lookup: CDR1 SNHLY, CDR2 FYNNEI. The CDR3 consists of 12 residues. For the CDR3, the DNA is TGTGCCAGCATCAGGGAACCGGGTGGCTACACCTTC. Protein sequence: CASIREPGGYTF.

The J gene is TRBJ2-5, the V gene TRBV5-6, with TRBD2 matching 8 bases. This CDR3 contains 16 residues. J lost 4 bases, V lost 2 bases, and 10 bases had no gene match. CDR1 and CDR2 from the germline V gene are SGHDT and YYEEEE. CDR3 region: CASSFMRGAGGETQYF. The CDR3 bases are TGTGCCAGCAGCTTCATGCGGGGGGCCGGAGGAGAGACCCAGTACTTC.

The V gene is TRBV6-5, the J gene TRBJ1-6; D gene uncertain. Germline V lookup: CDR1 MNHEY, CDR2 SVGAGI. The CDR3 extends over 13 amino acids. V lost 2 bases and J 8 bases, leaving 7 bases between the germline ends. This CDR3 is CASSYTQYSPLHF. The CDR3, as DNA: TGTGCCAGCAGTTACACTCAATATTCACCCCTCCACTTT.

This clone has a single count. This rearrangement joins TRBV28 to TRBJ1-2, with a weak D call TRBD1 (5 bases). V gave up 3 bases and J gave up 7 bases, with 15 bases separating them. Germline CDR1 is MDHEN and CDR2 is SYDVKM. CDR3 length: 14 amino acids. The CDR3 reads CASSFRRDRPGYTF. The CDR3 nucleotides read TGTGCCAGCAGTTTCAGGCGGGACCGTCCTGGCTACACCTTC.

The chain carries TRBV5-5 and TRBJ1-2, with 7 bases identical to TRBD1. The CDR3 is made up of 13 amino acids. V lost 4 bases to trimming and J lost 3 bases; unmatched junction nucleotides: 3. Germline V lookup: CDR1 SGHKS, CDR2 YYEKEE (reference sequence). The CDR3 sequence: CASSPGGHYGYTF. The DNA for the CDR3 is TGTGCCAGCAGCCCAGGGGGACACTATGGCTACACCTTC.

V gene TRBV12-3 or TRBV12-4 combines with J gene TRBJ2-7; D is unresolved. V was shortened by 6 bases and J by 0 bases, with 9 bases between the two germline ends. The CDR3 is 13 amino acids. CDR3 coding DNA: TGTGCCAGCAGCCCACCCGGCTCCTACGAGCAGTACTTC. The encoded protein is CASSPPGSYEQYF.

This clone was picked up one time. The chain has TRBV19 and TRBJ2-6; D ambiguous. The CDR3 covers 15 residues. V lost 6 bases to trimming and J lost 1 base, with 10 bases between them. Germline assignment: CDR1 LNHDA and CDR2 SQIVND (reference sequence). In nucleotides, the CDR3 is TGTGCCAGTAGCCCCCCGCTATCTGGGGCCAACGTCCTGACTTTC. It yields the protein CASSPPLSGANVLTF.

This clone turned up a few times. The CDR3 DNA reads as TGCGCCAGCAGCCAAGAGCGAGATACTATATATGCCGGGGAGCTGTTTTTT. The encoded protein is CASSQERDTIYAGELFF. The genes are TRBV4-1 and TRBJ2-2; D is unclear. Deletions cut 0 bases from V and 6 bases from J, with 17 bases between. The CDR3 runs 17 residues. Germline CDR1 is MGHRA and CDR2 is YSYEKL.

V and J are TRBV28 and TRBJ1-1; 7 bases align to TRBD1. The CDR3 sequence is 14 residues long. Germline V gives CDR1 MDHEN, CDR2 SYDVKM. V gave up 6 bases and J gave up 4 bases; unmatched junction bases: 8. CDR3 sequence (DNA): TGTGCCAGCAGAACCCAGGGGGACGGCACTGAAGCTTTCTTT. It specifies CASRTQGDGTEAFF.

V and J are TRBV12-3 or TRBV12-4 and TRBJ1-1; TRBD1 might be the D (6 bases). CDR3 length: 13 amino acids. V gave up 7 bases and J gave up 3 bases, with 12 bases separating them. The CDR3 DNA reads TGTGCCAGCATTCAGGACAGCTACACTGAAGCTTTCTTT. Amino acids: CASIQDSYTEAFF.

The V gene is TRBV18, the J gene TRBJ2-2, with TRBD1 matching 9 bases. Germline-derived CDR1 and CDR2 are KGHSH and LQKENI. V trimming: 0 bases; J trimming: 6 bases; junction bases outside the gene matches: 5. The CDR3 spans 16 residues. The CDR3 is CASSPPTDRGAGELFF. The CDR3 bases are TGTGCCAGCTCACCACCCACGGACAGGGGAGCCGGGGAGCTGTTTTTT. The full variable domain, with the rest looked up from reference TRBV18 and TRBJ2-2, is NAGVMQNPRHLVRRRGQEARLRCSPMKGHSHVYWYRQLPEEGLKFMVYLQKENIIDESGMPKERFSAEFPKEGPSILRIQQVVRGDSAAYFCASSPPTDRGAGELFFGEGSRLTVL.